The rows below give T cell receptor beta chains drawn from one sample of a study of T cells after yellow fever vaccination. TCRdb used MiXCR to reprocess the 5' RACE reads, holding one entry per CDR3 protein. The data show 250,000 to 300,000 distinct CDR3 sequences, around 5.3% seen once. The source was CD4+ T cells sorted from PBMCs, collected on the day of the yellow fever booster vaccination. The receptor set was obtained from a young man who received the YFV17D yellow fever vaccine. Both conserved end residues are part of each CDR3. D genes are given only for firm matches. Size values are once, few and many counts, or a class for expanded clones, and some rows have none.

abundance: few; d_gene: .; j_gene: TRBJ1-2; v_gene: TRBV30; CDR3nt: TGTGCCTGGAGTGCCACGTGGGGGCCAGGCTATGGCTACACCTTC; CDR3aa: CAWSATWGPGYGYTF
abundance: few; d_gene: .; j_gene: TRBJ2-7; v_gene: TRBV19; CDR3nt: TGTGCCAGTAGTATAGAGCTGGCCTACGAGCAGTACTTC; CDR3aa: CASSIELAYEQYF
abundance: few; d_gene: TRBD1; j_gene: TRBJ2-7; v_gene: TRBV28; CDR3nt: TGTGCCAGCAGTCCGGTTGACAGGGAAGGCAGGGAGCAGTACTTC; CDR3aa: CASSPVDREGREQYF
abundance: .; d_gene: .; j_gene: TRBJ1-2; v_gene: TRBV6-5; CDR3nt: TGTGCCAGCAGTTACTCGAAGGGGAGGCACGGCTACACCTTC; CDR3aa: CASSYSKGRHGYTF
abundance: once; d_gene: .; j_gene: TRBJ2-1; v_gene: TRBV11-2; CDR3nt: TGTGCCAGCAGCTTATTAGTGGGGGGGCTATACAATGAGCAGTTCTTC; CDR3aa: CASSLLVGGLYNEQFF
abundance: .; d_gene: .; j_gene: TRBJ2-3; v_gene: TRBV5-1; CDR3nt: TGCGCCAGCAGCGGGGGGCCGGGCACAGATACGCAGTATTTT; CDR3aa: CASSGGPGTDTQYF
abundance: many; d_gene: .; j_gene: TRBJ2-7; v_gene: TRBV5-1; CDR3nt: TGCGCCAGCAGCGCAGACCTCTACGAGCAGTACTTC; CDR3aa: CASSADLYEQYF
abundance: few; d_gene: .; j_gene: TRBJ2-7; v_gene: TRBV5-1; CDR3nt: TGCGCCAGCAGCTTGAACCCGCTTGGTTCCTACGAGCAGTACTTC; CDR3aa: CASSLNPLGSYEQYF
abundance: .; d_gene: TRBD2; j_gene: TRBJ2-3; v_gene: TRBV10-2; CDR3nt: TGCGCCAGCTTGGCGGGGGGCCCCGTGAGCACAGATACGCAGTATTTT; CDR3aa: CASLAGGPVSTDTQYF
abundance: few; d_gene: .; j_gene: TRBJ1-3; v_gene: TRBV2; CDR3nt: TGTGCCAGCAGACCGCAGGGTCCGGGAAACACCATATATTTT; CDR3aa: CASRPQGPGNTIYF
abundance: many; d_gene: .; j_gene: TRBJ1-1; v_gene: TRBV29-1; CDR3nt: TGCAGCGTTGACGGCAGGGGAAGGACTGAAGCTTTCTTT; CDR3aa: CSVDGRGRTEAFF
abundance: many; d_gene: TRBD2; j_gene: TRBJ2-3; v_gene: TRBV29-1; CDR3nt: TGCAGCGCCAGACTAGCGGGCGTCACAGATACGCAGTATTTT; CDR3aa: CSARLAGVTDTQYF
abundance: few; d_gene: TRBD1; j_gene: TRBJ1-6; v_gene: TRBV5-6; CDR3nt: TGTGCCAGCAGCGGGGACAGGGTGTCACCCCTCCACTTT; CDR3aa: CASSGDRVSPLHF
abundance: .; d_gene: .; j_gene: TRBJ2-3; v_gene: TRBV4-1; CDR3nt: TGCGCCAGCAGCCGCGTGGGTACAGCTCTGGATACGCAGTATTTT; CDR3aa: CASSRVGTALDTQYF
abundance: many; d_gene: .; j_gene: TRBJ1-5; v_gene: TRBV2; CDR3nt: TGTGCCAGCAGATTGATTCAGCCCCAGCATTTT; CDR3aa: CASRLIQPQHF
abundance: many; d_gene: TRBD2; j_gene: TRBJ2-5; v_gene: TRBV12-3/TRBV12-4; CDR3nt: TGTGCCAGCAGCCCACGACTAGCGGATCAAGAGACCCAGTACTTC; CDR3aa: CASSPRLADQETQYF
abundance: .; d_gene: .; j_gene: TRBJ2-5; v_gene: TRBV7-2; CDR3nt: TGTGCCAGCACGACTAACCAAGAGACCCAGTACTTC; CDR3aa: CASTTNQETQYF
abundance: .; d_gene: TRBD2; j_gene: TRBJ2-7; v_gene: TRBV4-1; CDR3nt: TGCGCCAGCAGCCTCAGGACTAGCGGCTACGAGCAGTACTTC; CDR3aa: CASSLRTSGYEQYF
abundance: many; d_gene: .; j_gene: TRBJ2-5; v_gene: TRBV5-1; CDR3nt: TGCGCCAGCCGTTCAGGACGAGACCAAGAGACCCAGTACTTC; CDR3aa: CASRSGRDQETQYF
abundance: many; d_gene: .; j_gene: TRBJ1-1; v_gene: TRBV18; CDR3nt: TGTGCCAGCTACCTAAAGATGGGGGACACTGAAGCTTTCTTT; CDR3aa: CASYLKMGDTEAFF
abundance: .; d_gene: .; j_gene: TRBJ1-5; v_gene: TRBV7-2; CDR3nt: TGTGCCAGCAGCAACCTACAGGGTCGGCCCCAGCATTTT; CDR3aa: CASSNLQGRPQHF
abundance: .; d_gene: .; j_gene: TRBJ2-1; v_gene: TRBV9; CDR3nt: TGTGCCAGCAGCGTTGAGGGATACTCCTACAATGAGCAGTTCTTC; CDR3aa: CASSVEGYSYNEQFF
abundance: few; d_gene: .; j_gene: TRBJ2-7; v_gene: TRBV28; CDR3nt: TGTGCCAGCAGTTTATTTGAGGGATTCTACGAGCAGTACTTC; CDR3aa: CASSLFEGFYEQYF
abundance: many; d_gene: TRBD1; j_gene: TRBJ1-4; v_gene: TRBV7-2; CDR3nt: TGTGCCAGCAGCTTACAGGGGGCGCTTGGGGGAAAACTGTTTTTT; CDR3aa: CASSLQGALGGKLFF
abundance: few; d_gene: TRBD2; j_gene: TRBJ2-1; v_gene: TRBV5-5; CDR3nt: TGTGCCAGCAGCGGGGGAGGGAGGGGATCTGAGCAGTTCTTC; CDR3aa: CASSGGGRGSEQFF
abundance: few; d_gene: TRBD1; j_gene: TRBJ2-3; v_gene: TRBV12-5; CDR3nt: TGTGCTAGTGGTTTGGTAGGGACAGGGTATAGCACAGATACGCAGTATTTT; CDR3aa: CASGLVGTGYSTDTQYF
abundance: few; d_gene: .; j_gene: TRBJ1-5; v_gene: TRBV10-1; CDR3nt: TGCGCCAGCAGTGACCGGGGTTTTCAGCCCCAGCATTTT; CDR3aa: CASSDRGFQPQHF
abundance: .; d_gene: .; j_gene: TRBJ1-1; v_gene: TRBV6-5; CDR3nt: TGTGCCAGCAACAAACGGACCCTAGGCCAGATGAACACTGAAGCTTTCTTT; CDR3aa: CASNKRTLGQMNTEAFF
abundance: .; d_gene: .; j_gene: TRBJ2-5; v_gene: TRBV20-1; CDR3nt: TGCAGTGCTACCCCGCCCCAAGAGACCCAGTACTTC; CDR3aa: CSATPPQETQYF
abundance: .; d_gene: .; j_gene: TRBJ1-5; v_gene: TRBV18; CDR3nt: TGTGCCAGCTCACCACGCGATCCCGCTTTTGGTCAGCCCCAGCATTTT; CDR3aa: CASSPRDPAFGQPQHF
abundance: many; d_gene: TRBD1; j_gene: TRBJ2-3; v_gene: TRBV20-1; CDR3nt: TGCAGTGCTCCCTGGCAGGGACAGAGCACAGATACGCAGTATTTT; CDR3aa: CSAPWQGQSTDTQYF
abundance: many; d_gene: .; j_gene: TRBJ1-4; v_gene: TRBV7-8; CDR3nt: TGTGCCAGCAGCCCCACGGTTGAGGGTGAAAAACTGTTTTTT; CDR3aa: CASSPTVEGEKLFF
abundance: few; d_gene: .; j_gene: TRBJ1-1; v_gene: TRBV12-3/TRBV12-4; CDR3nt: TGTGCCAGCAGCCGAGGCGGACTTGAAGCTTTCTTT; CDR3aa: CASSRGGLEAFF
abundance: .; d_gene: TRBD1; j_gene: TRBJ2-1; v_gene: TRBV10-3; CDR3nt: TGTGCCATCAGTCCAGGGCGGGGGACAGGGGCCCCGAGCTCCTACAATGAGCAGTTCTTC; CDR3aa: CAISPGRGTGAPSSYNEQFF
abundance: many; d_gene: TRBD1; j_gene: TRBJ2-2; v_gene: TRBV18; CDR3nt: TGTGCCAGCTCACCACCGGACAGGGCATTAATCGGGGAGCTGTTTTTT; CDR3aa: CASSPPDRALIGELFF
abundance: many; d_gene: .; j_gene: TRBJ2-1; v_gene: TRBV7-9; CDR3nt: TGTGCCAGCAGCCAAACAGGGATCCCCAATGAGCAGTTCTTC; CDR3aa: CASSQTGIPNEQFF
abundance: many; d_gene: .; j_gene: TRBJ2-3; v_gene: TRBV5-1; CDR3nt: TGCGCCAGCAAAAGCTTATCTAGCACAGATACGCAGTATTTT; CDR3aa: CASKSLSSTDTQYF
abundance: few; d_gene: .; j_gene: TRBJ2-3; v_gene: TRBV7-3; CDR3nt: TGTGCCAGCAGCTCCCAACCGGCGGGGAGCACAGATACGCAGTATTTT; CDR3aa: CASSSQPAGSTDTQYF
abundance: few; d_gene: TRBD1; j_gene: TRBJ2-1; v_gene: TRBV28; CDR3nt: TGTGCCACCCGACAGGGGGGCGCCTACAATGAGCAGTTCTTC; CDR3aa: CATRQGGAYNEQFF
abundance: .; d_gene: .; j_gene: TRBJ2-2; v_gene: TRBV9; CDR3nt: TGTGCCAGCAGCGTTGCGGGTAACTCTAACACCGGGGAGCTGTTTTTT; CDR3aa: CASSVAGNSNTGELFF
abundance: few; d_gene: .; j_gene: TRBJ1-2; v_gene: TRBV19; CDR3nt: TGTGCCAGTAGTATTTATTCCGGGATCGACGGCTACACCTTC; CDR3aa: CASSIYSGIDGYTF
abundance: .; d_gene: .; j_gene: TRBJ2-1; v_gene: TRBV20-1; CDR3nt: TGCAGTGCTAGTCGACAGGCAGGACCGTTAGAGCAGTTCTTC; CDR3aa: CSASRQAGPLEQFF
abundance: .; d_gene: .; j_gene: TRBJ2-1; v_gene: TRBV19; CDR3nt: TGTGCCAGTACCGATCCGGGGGGCCCCTACAATGAGCAGTTCTTC; CDR3aa: CASTDPGGPYNEQFF
abundance: few; d_gene: TRBD1; j_gene: TRBJ1-1; v_gene: TRBV29-1; CDR3nt: TGCAGCGCAAAAGCAAGACAGGGGGGGAACACTGAAGCTTTCTTT; CDR3aa: CSAKARQGGNTEAFF
abundance: few; d_gene: TRBD2; j_gene: TRBJ2-1; v_gene: TRBV5-6; CDR3nt: TGTGCCAGCAGCTTAGCGGGGGGGAACAATGAGCAGTTCTTC; CDR3aa: CASSLAGGNNEQFF
abundance: .; d_gene: TRBD2; j_gene: TRBJ2-7; v_gene: TRBV12-3/TRBV12-4; CDR3nt: TGTGCCAGCAGCCTGTTGACTAGCGGGGCCTACGAGCAGTACTTC; CDR3aa: CASSLLTSGAYEQYF
abundance: .; d_gene: .; j_gene: TRBJ1-3; v_gene: TRBV6-5; CDR3nt: TGTGCCAGCAGTTACTCGATATTAGGGGCTGGAAACACCATATATTTT; CDR3aa: CASSYSILGAGNTIYF
abundance: few; d_gene: .; j_gene: TRBJ2-6; v_gene: TRBV28; CDR3nt: TGTGCCAGCAGTCGGACTACAGGGGCCGGGGCCAACGTCCTGACTTTC; CDR3aa: CASSRTTGAGANVLTF
abundance: many; d_gene: .; j_gene: TRBJ2-2; v_gene: TRBV4-3; CDR3nt: TGCGCCAGCAGCCAAGCCCTCCTCGTGGCCGGGGAGCTGTTTTTT; CDR3aa: CASSQALLVAGELFF
abundance: few; d_gene: .; j_gene: TRBJ1-4; v_gene: TRBV6-2/TRBV6-3; CDR3nt: TGTGCCAGCAGTAAGGGACATGCAACTAATGAAAAACTGTTTTTT; CDR3aa: CASSKGHATNEKLFF
abundance: few; d_gene: TRBD2; j_gene: TRBJ2-1; v_gene: TRBV7-3; CDR3nt: TGTGCCAGCAGCCGCCGGGGGGGCAATGAGCAGTTCTTC; CDR3aa: CASSRRGGNEQFF
abundance: few; d_gene: TRBD1; j_gene: TRBJ2-2; v_gene: TRBV4-1; CDR3nt: TGCGCCAGCAATCCCAGGGACAGGGGCCCCGGGGAGCTGTTTTTT; CDR3aa: CASNPRDRGPGELFF
abundance: .; d_gene: .; j_gene: TRBJ1-2; v_gene: TRBV29-1; CDR3nt: TGCAGCGTTGATTTGGGGACAAATAACTATGGCTACACCTTC; CDR3aa: CSVDLGTNNYGYTF
abundance: few; d_gene: .; j_gene: TRBJ2-3; v_gene: TRBV6-5; CDR3nt: TGTGCCAGCAGTTACTCGGATGTCTGGGGAGAGAGTCCTAGCACAGATACGCAGTATTTT; CDR3aa: CASSYSDVWGESPSTDTQYF
abundance: .; d_gene: .; j_gene: TRBJ1-1; v_gene: TRBV7-2; CDR3nt: TGTGCCAGCAGCCAACAGGGCTGGCCTTTCTTT; CDR3aa: CASSQQGWPFF
abundance: .; d_gene: .; j_gene: TRBJ1-2; v_gene: TRBV7-9; CDR3nt: TGTGCCAGCAGCTTTAGTACGGCCACCTCATCGGGGGGCTACACCTTC; CDR3aa: CASSFSTATSSGGYTF
abundance: many; d_gene: .; j_gene: TRBJ2-2; v_gene: TRBV7-2; CDR3nt: TGTGCCAGCAGCTTAGAGAGGGTAGAAAACGGCGGGGAGCTGTTTTTT; CDR3aa: CASSLERVENGGELFF